The 10 T cell receptor beta chains below come from one sample, sequenced in a study of shared clonotypes between healthy human individuals. Data came from immunoSEQ multiplex PCR; TCRdb stores just in-frame clones and leaves some out. There are 2 million to 2.5 million clones in the sample; less than 95% occur only once, and 0.85% to 1.3% lies in the top ten. Terminally differentiated effector memory CD45RA+ cells were left out of the naive CD8 fraction, which was CD45RO-negative and positively selected for CCR7. Sequenced sample: naive CD8+ T cells sorted from blood. The source of these receptors is a man younger than 35 in good health.

The rearrangement links TRBV9 to TRBJ2-3, with 7 bases matching TRBD2. The CDR3 is 15 residues long. With 2 bases clipped from V and 4 bases from J, the junction kept 7 bases outside the gene matches. Germline-derived CDR1 and CDR2 are SGDLS and YYNGEE. CDR3 DNA sequence: TGTGCCAGCAGCGTCGCGGGAGCGGAAGCAGATACGCAGTATTTT. It is translated as CASSVAGAEADTQYF.

J is TRBJ1-5 and V is TRBV7-8; D gene uncertain. CDR3 size: 17 residues. Germline CDR1 SGHVS, CDR2 FQNEAQ. Trimming took off 1 base at V and 0 bases at J, with 13 bases between the two ends. CDR3 residues: CASSLVVTDNSNQPQHF. In DNA form, the CDR3 reads TGTGCCAGCAGCTTAGTTGTTACAGATAATAGCAATCAGCCCCAGCATTTT.

Note on this clone: An end of the junction differs from the germline gene, which may be a read error. This sequence joins TRBV28 and TRBJ2-1; D is possibly TRBD1 or TRBD2 (6 bases each). The germline V gene has CDR1 MDHEN and CDR2 SYDVKM. The CDR3 is made up of 20 amino acids. CDR3 sequence reads: CASSSRVGLWGANPYIEQFF. Here the CDR3 DNA reads TGTGCCAGCAGTTCCCGAGTCGGTCTTTGGGGGGCGAATCCATACATTGAGCAGTTCTTC.

V is TRBV7-9 and J is TRBJ2-2; 7 bases are shared with TRBD1. Losses at the gene ends were 5 bases for V and 6 bases for J; bases not matched to a gene: 6. CDR1 is SEHNR, CDR2 FQNEAQ, per germline (reference sequence). The CDR3 runs 14 residues. The CDR3 loop reads CASSEKDRAGELFF. DNA of the CDR3: TGTGCCAGCAGCGAAAAAGACAGGGCCGGGGAGCTGTTTTTT. Filled out from reference TRBV7-9 and TRBJ2-2, the complete variable domain reads DTGVSQNPRHKITKRGQNVTFRCDPISEHNRLYWYRQTLGQGPEFLTYFQNEAQLEKSRLLSDRFSAERPKGSFSTLEIQRTEQGDSAMYLCASSEKDRAGELFFGEGSRLTVL.

This chain links TRBV6-5 with TRBJ2-5; perhaps TRBD2 as D (6 bases). V lost 6 bases and J lost 3, with 17 bases in between. Germline V lookup: CDR1 MNHEY, CDR2 SVGAGI. The CDR3 is 15 amino acids. The CDR3 coding sequence is TGTGCCAGCAGCTTACTCCCGGGAGATAAAGAGACCCAGTACTTC. Translated: CASSLLPGDKETQYF.

The rearrangement uses TRBV7-9 and TRBJ1-1, with no clear D. This CDR3 has 13 amino acids. V lost 2 bases to trimming and J lost 6 bases, with 10 bases between them. The V gene's germline CDR1 is SEHNR and CDR2 FQNEAQ (reference sequence). The CDR3: CASSLMAQAEAFF. In nucleotides, the CDR3 is TGTGCCAGCAGCTTAATGGCTCAGGCTGAAGCTTTCTTT. The full variable domain, its missing parts supplied by reference TRBV7-9 and TRBJ1-1, is DTGVSQNPRHKITKRGQNVTFRCDPISEHNRLYWYRQTLGQGPEFLTYFQNEAQLEKSRLLSDRFSAERPKGSFSTLEIQRTEQGDSAMYLCASSLMAQAEAFFGQGTRLTVV.

The rearrangement links TRBV27 to TRBJ1-1; 9 bases are a match to TRBD1. The trim removed 10 bases at V and 4 bases at J, leaving 7 bases unmatched. The germline gives CDR1 MNHEY, CDR2 SMNVEV (reference sequence). This CDR3 is 13 amino acids long. CDR3 residues: CATVGTGSTEAFF. The CDR3 DNA sequence: TGTGCCACCGTAGGGACAGGGAGCACTGAAGCTTTCTTT.

V and J are TRBV9 and TRBJ2-4; 11 nucleotides align to TRBD1. The CDR3 covers 15 residues. Germline V gene lookup returns CDR1 SGDLS and CDR2 YYNGEE. The ends lost 3 bases at V and 9 bases at J; junction bases unmatched: 8. CDR3 nucleotides: TGTGCCAGCAGCGGCCGGGACAGGGGGTCTCCCATTCAGTACTTC. Protein sequence: CASSGRDRGSPIQYF.

With regard to this clone: The same CDR3 is also encoded by other DNA sequences in this sample. The chain recombines TRBV4-1 with TRBJ1-4, with D tentatively TRBD1 (5 bases). The germline V and J ends were trimmed by 4 bases and 5 bases, with 11 bases remaining between them. CDR1 is MGHRA, CDR2 YSYEKL, per germline. The CDR3 has 14 residues. The DNA for the CDR3 is TGCGCCAGCAGCCCGACAGAAACAAATGAAAAACTGTTTTTT. Protein: CASSPTETNEKLFF.

The chain has TRBV4-3 and TRBJ2-1; D unresolved. The CDR3 runs 13 residues. Trimming took 4 bases from V and 6 from J, leaving 10 bases between them. The germline gives CDR1 LGHNA, CDR2 YSLEER. The CDR3 bases are TGCGCCAGCAGCCCTCTAGAAGGCAATGAGCAGTTCTTC. Its protein product is CASSPLEGNEQFF.